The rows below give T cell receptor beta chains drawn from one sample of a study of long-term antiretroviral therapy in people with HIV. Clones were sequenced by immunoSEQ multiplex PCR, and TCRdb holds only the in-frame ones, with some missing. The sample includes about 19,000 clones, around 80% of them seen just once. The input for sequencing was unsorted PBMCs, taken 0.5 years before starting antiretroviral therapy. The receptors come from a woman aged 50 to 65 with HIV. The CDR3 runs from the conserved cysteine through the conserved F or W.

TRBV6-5 CASSYGGSTGELFF
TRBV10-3 CAISQGDGNTIYF
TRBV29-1 CSVGTASSPLHF
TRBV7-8 CASSFQRDSVQAFF
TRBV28 CASSTSDSRSF
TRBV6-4 CARKALFDEQFF
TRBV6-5 CASSYSGGGGYTF
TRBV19 CASIGQDSGNTIYF
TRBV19 CASSSPFGGKNSSYGYTF
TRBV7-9 CASSLETGEETQYF
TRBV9 CASSPLGSTDTQYF
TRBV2 CATRTGANSPLHF
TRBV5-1 CASSLYLAGGISDTQYF
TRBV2 CASSPGQGGTGELFF
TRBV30 CAWSVRLGETQYF
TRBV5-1 CASSVGGTGFDGELFF
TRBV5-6 CASSLKLAGGNEQFF
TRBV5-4 CASSSLTDATNEKLFF
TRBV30 CAWSALRLNTEAFF
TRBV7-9 CASTKTGIPSYEQYF
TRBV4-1 CASSRQDDLTEAFF
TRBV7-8 CASSPGQGGYTF
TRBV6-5 CASSATQGNIQYF
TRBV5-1 CASSLDQPNTGELFF
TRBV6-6 CASSTDRARVPYGYTF
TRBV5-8 CASSPGQAGNTIYF
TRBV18 CASSPDRGGNQPQHF
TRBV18 CASSQGHSNQPQHF
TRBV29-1 CSVTDRENGYTF
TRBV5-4 CASKLAGLREETQYF
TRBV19 CASRGQSGNQPQHF
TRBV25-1 CASSPRGYNTIYF
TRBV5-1 CASSSGTGNYNEQFF
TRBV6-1 CAIGTGAIYNEQFF
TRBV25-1 CASSEGGYNEQFF
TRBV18 CASSPTSGYNEQFF
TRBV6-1 CASSGPGTGYTYEQYF